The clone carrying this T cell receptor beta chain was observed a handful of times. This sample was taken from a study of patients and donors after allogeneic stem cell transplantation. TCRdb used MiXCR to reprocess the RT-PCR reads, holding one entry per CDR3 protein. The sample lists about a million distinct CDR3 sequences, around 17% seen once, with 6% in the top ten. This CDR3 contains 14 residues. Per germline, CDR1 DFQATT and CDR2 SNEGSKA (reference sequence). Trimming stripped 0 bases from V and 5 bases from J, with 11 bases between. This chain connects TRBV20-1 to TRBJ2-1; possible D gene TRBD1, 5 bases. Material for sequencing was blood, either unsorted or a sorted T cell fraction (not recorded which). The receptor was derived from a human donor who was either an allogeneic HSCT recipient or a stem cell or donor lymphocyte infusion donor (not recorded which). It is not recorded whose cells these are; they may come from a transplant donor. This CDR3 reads CSARERGYNNEQFF. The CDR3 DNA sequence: TGCAGTGCTAGAGAAAGGGGTTACAACAATGAGCAGTTCTTC.